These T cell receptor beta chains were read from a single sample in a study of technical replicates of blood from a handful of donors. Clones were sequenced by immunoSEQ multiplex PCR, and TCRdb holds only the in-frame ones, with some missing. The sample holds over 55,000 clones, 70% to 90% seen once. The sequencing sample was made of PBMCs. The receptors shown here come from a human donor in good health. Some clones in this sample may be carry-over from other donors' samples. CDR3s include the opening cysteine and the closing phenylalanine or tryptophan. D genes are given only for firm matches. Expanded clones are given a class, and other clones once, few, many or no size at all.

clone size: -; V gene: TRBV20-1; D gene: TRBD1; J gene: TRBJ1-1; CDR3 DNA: TGCAGCCTAACAGGGGGGACTGAAGCTTTCTTT; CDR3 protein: CSLTGGTEAFF
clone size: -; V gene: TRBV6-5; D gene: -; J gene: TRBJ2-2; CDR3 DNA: TGTGCCAGCAGTTACACACAAACCGGGGCCGGGGAGCTGTTTTTT; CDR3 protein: CASSYTQTGAGELFF
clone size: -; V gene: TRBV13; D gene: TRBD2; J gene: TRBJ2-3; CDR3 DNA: TGTGCCAGCAGCTCAACTAGCGGGGCGACCTACACAGATACGCAGTATTTT; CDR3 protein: CASSSTSGATYTDTQYF
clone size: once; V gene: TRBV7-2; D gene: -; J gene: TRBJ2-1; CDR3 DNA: TGTGCCAGTCGGGGGGCGGCCTACAATGAGCAGTTCTTC; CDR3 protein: CASRGAAYNEQFF
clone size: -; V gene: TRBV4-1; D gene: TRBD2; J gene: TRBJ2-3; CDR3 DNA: TGCGCCAGCAGCCAAGAAATCGAAACTAGCGGGAGTAGTTCAGATACGCAGTATTTT; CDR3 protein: CASSQEIETSGSSSDTQYF
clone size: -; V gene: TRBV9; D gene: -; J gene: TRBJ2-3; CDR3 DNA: TGTGCCAGCAGCGCCCGAGGCACAGATACGCAGTATTTT; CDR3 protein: CASSARGTDTQYF
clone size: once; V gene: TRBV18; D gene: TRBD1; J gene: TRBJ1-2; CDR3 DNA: TGTGCCAGCTCACCGACATTGGACAGGTCCTATGGCTACACCTTC; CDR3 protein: CASSPTLDRSYGYTF
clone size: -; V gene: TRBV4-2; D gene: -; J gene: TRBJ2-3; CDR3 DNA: TGTGCCAGCCAACCTCTAGCGCTCGCAGATACGCAGTATTTT; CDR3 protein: CASQPLALADTQYF
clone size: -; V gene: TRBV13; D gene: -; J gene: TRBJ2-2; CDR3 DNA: TGTGCCAGCAGCCCTAAGAACACCGGGGAGCTGTTTTTT; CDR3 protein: CASSPKNTGELFF
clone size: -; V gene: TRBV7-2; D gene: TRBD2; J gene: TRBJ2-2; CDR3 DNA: TGTGCCAGCAGCTTCGGGACTAGCAGCACCGGGGAGCTGTTTTTT; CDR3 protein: CASSFGTSSTGELFF
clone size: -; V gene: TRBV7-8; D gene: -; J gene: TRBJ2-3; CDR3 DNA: TGTGCCAGCAGCGGGCCCCGTCGATTTAGTCAAGATACGCAGTATTTT; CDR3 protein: CASSGPRRFSQDTQYF
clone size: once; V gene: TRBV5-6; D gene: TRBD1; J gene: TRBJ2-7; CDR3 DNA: TGTGCCAGCAGCTTCGGACAGGGGGTCTACGAGCAGTACTTC; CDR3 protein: CASSFGQGVYEQYF
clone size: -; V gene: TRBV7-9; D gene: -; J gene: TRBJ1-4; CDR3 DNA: TGTGCCAGCAGCCGAGGTCGGGGGGCGGATGAAAAACTGTTTTTT; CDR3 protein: CASSRGRGADEKLFF
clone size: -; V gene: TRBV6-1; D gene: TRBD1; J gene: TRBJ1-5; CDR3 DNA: TGTGCCAGCAGCGACTCGACAGGGGGTCGCCAGCCCCAGCATTTT; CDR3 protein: CASSDSTGGRQPQHF
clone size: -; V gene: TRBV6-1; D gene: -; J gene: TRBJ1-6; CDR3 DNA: TGTGCCAGCAGTGACGGACAGACCTATAATTCACCCCTCCACTTT; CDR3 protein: CASSDGQTYNSPLHF
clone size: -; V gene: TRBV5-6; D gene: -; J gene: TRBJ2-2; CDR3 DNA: TGTGCCAGCAGCCTCAGGTTGAACACCGGGGAGCTGTTTTTT; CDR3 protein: CASSLRLNTGELFF
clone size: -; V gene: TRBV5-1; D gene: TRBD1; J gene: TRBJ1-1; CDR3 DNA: TGCGCCAGCAGCTTTGGGAACAGGGGCTACACTGAAGCTTTCTTT; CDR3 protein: CASSFGNRGYTEAFF
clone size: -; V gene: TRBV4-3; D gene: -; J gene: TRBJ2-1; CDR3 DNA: TGCGCCAGCAGCCACAACCTTGGGAGCATCTACAATGAGCAGTTCTTC; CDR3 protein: CASSHNLGSIYNEQFF
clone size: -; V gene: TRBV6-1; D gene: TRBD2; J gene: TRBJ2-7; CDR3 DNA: TGTGCCAGCAGTGCCACAATTAGCGGGCTCTACGAGCAGTACTTC; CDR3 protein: CASSATISGLYEQYF
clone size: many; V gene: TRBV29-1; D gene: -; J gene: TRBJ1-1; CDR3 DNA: TGCAGCGCCGGAGGCCTGGGGGCTTTCTTT; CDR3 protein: CSAGGLGAFF
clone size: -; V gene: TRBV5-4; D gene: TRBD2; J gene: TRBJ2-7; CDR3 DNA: TGTGCCAGCAGCTTGGGTAGCGGGGGACTAGGCGAGCAGTACTTC; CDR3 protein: CASSLGSGGLGEQYF
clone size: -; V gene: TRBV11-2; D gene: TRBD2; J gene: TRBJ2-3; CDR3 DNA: TGTGCCAGCAGGGGCGGGAGTACAGATACGCAGTATTTT; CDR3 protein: CASRGGSTDTQYF
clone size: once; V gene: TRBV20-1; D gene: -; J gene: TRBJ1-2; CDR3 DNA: TGCAGTGCTAGACAGGACTATGGCTACACCTTC; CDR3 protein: CSARQDYGYTF
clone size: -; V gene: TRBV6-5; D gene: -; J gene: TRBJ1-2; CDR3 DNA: TGTGCCAGCAGTTACGAGGGTGGCTACACCTTC; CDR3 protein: CASSYEGGYTF
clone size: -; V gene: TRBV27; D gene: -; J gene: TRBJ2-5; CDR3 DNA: TGTGCCAGCAGTTTCCGGGGAGAACGGGCGACCCAGTACTTC; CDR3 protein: CASSFRGERATQYF
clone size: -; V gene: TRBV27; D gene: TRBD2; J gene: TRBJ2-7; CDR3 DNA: TGTGCCAGCAGTTCCTGGACTAGCGAAACCTACGAGCAGTACTTC; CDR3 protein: CASSSWTSETYEQYF
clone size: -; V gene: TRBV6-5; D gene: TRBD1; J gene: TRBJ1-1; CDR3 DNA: TGTGCCAGCAGCCGGACAGGGAACTTAGAAGCTTTCTTT; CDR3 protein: CASSRTGNLEAFF
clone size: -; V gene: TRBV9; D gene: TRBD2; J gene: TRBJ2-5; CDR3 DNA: TGTGCCAGCAGCCTTGGACTAGCGGGAGAGAAGACCCAGTACTTC; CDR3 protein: CASSLGLAGEKTQYF
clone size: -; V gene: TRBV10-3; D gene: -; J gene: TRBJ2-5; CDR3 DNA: TGTGCCATCAGTGGCGGTGGGGAGACCCAGTACTTC; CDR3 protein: CAISGGGETQYF
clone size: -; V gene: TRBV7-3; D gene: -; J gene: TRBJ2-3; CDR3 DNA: TGTGCCAGCAGCTTCTCTAGCGCGGATACGCAGTATTTT; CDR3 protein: CASSFSSADTQYF
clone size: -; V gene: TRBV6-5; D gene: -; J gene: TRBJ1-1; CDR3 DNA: TGTGCCAGCAGTTACAACGGACAGAGGAACACTGAAGCTTTCTTT; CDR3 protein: CASSYNGQRNTEAFF
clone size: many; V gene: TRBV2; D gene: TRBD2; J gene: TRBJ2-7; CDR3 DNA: TGTGCCAGCAGTGATCCACACAGGGTTTTTCTTTCTAGCGGGGGGGCCGACAAGCAGTACTTC; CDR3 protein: CASSDPHRVFLSSGGADKQYF
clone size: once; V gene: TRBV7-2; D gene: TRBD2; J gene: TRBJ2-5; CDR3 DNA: TGTGCCAGCAGCGGCCGGACTAGCGGGCAAGAGACCCAGTACTTC; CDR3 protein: CASSGRTSGQETQYF
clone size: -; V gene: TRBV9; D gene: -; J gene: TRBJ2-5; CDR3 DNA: TGTGCCAGCAGCGTGGACAGTCGGGAGACCCAGTACTTC; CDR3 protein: CASSVDSRETQYF
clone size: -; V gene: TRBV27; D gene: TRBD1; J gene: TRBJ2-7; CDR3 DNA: TGTGCCAGCAGCCGGGACAGGGGGCAGTACGAGCAGTACTTC; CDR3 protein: CASSRDRGQYEQYF
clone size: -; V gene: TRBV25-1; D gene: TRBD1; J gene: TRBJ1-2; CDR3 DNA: TGTGCCAGCAGTTTCGTATACAGACAGGGGAAGCGTTGGGATGGCTACACCTTC; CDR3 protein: CASSFVYRQGKRWDGYTF
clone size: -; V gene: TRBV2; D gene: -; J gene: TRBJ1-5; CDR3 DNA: TGTGCCAGCAGTGGAAGAGGGTATAGCAATCAGCCCCAGCATTTT; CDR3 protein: CASSGRGYSNQPQHF
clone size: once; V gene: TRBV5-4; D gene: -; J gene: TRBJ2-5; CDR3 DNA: TGTGCCAGCAACGAGGACTTCCGCGAGACCCAGTACTTC; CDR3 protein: CASNEDFRETQYF
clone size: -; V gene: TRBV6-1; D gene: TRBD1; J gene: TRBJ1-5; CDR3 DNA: TGTGCCAGCAGCGGGACAGGGAGCAATCAGCCCCAGCATTTT; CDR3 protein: CASSGTGSNQPQHF
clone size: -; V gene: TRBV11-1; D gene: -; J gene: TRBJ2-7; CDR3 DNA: TGTGCCAGCAGCTTAGTAACAGGACCCTACGAGCAGTACTTC; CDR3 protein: CASSLVTGPYEQYF
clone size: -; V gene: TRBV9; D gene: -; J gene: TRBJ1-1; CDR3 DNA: TGTGCCAGCAGCGTAGGGAGGAACAGGGCGAACACTGAAGCTTTCTTT; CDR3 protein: CASSVGRNRANTEAFF
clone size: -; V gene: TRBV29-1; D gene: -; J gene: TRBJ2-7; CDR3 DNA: TGCAGCGGGACAGTCGCCTACGAGCAGTACTTC; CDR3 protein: CSGTVAYEQYF
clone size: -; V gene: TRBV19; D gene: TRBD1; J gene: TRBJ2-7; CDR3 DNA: TGTGCCAGTAGTATGACAGGGGGCCGCTACGAGCAGTACTTC; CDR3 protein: CASSMTGGRYEQYF
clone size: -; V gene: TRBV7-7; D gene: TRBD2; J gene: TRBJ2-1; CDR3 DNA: TGTGCCAGCAGCCCCGGGACTAGCGGGACCAATGAGCAGTTCTTC; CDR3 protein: CASSPGTSGTNEQFF
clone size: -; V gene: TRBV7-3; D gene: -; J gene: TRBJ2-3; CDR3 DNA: TGTGCCAGCAGCTTAGCGGGGATGAGCACAGATACGCAGTATTTT; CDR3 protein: CASSLAGMSTDTQYF
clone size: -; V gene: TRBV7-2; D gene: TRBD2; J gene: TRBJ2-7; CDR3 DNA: TGTGCCAGCAGCGAAACTAGCGTTTCCTACGAGCAGTACTTC; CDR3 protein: CASSETSVSYEQYF